These T cell receptor beta chains were read from a single sample in a study of blood T cell repertoires in COVID-19. This table comes from immunoSEQ multiplex PCR, and its TCRdb copy is limited to in-frame clones, with some not included. The sample lists 400,000 to 500,000 clones, just over 85% occurring once. Source material: peripheral blood. These TCRs come from a woman between 25 and 40 years old with active or convalescent COVID-19. Each CDR3 is given with its conserved first and last residue. Each record gives: D gene, J gene, clone size, V gene, CDR3 protein, CDR3 DNA. A D gene is named only where the DNA matches it firmly. Clone size is stated in some rows and not others, as once, few, many or a class when expanded.

D: -
J: TRBJ1-1
size: -
V: TRBV14
CDR3: CASSQARDTEAFF
DNA: TGTGCCAGCAGCCAAGCGAGGGACACTGAAGCTTTCTTT

D: TRBD2
J: TRBJ2-5
size: -
V: TRBV7-7
CDR3: CASSLNPPLAGSGKTQYF
DNA: TGTGCCAGCAGCTTAAACCCTCCACTAGCGGGGTCTGGAAAGACCCAGTACTTC

D: TRBD1
J: TRBJ2-7
size: -
V: TRBV6-5
CDR3: CASRDSYEQYF
DNA: TGTGCCAGTCGGGACAGCTACGAGCAGTACTTC

D: -
J: TRBJ1-1
size: -
V: TRBV19
CDR3: CASSIWGGTEAFF
DNA: TGTGCCAGTAGTATATGGGGGGGCACTGAAGCTTTCTTT

D: -
J: TRBJ2-7
size: -
V: TRBV19
CDR3: CASSPRQGYEQYF
DNA: TGTGCCAGTAGTCCTCGGCAGGGATACGAGCAGTACTTC

D: -
J: TRBJ2-1
size: -
V: TRBV25-1
CDR3: CASSEERPYNEQFF
DNA: TGTGCCAGCAGTGAGGAGCGCCCATACAATGAGCAGTTCTTC

D: -
J: TRBJ1-2
size: -
V: TRBV11-2
CDR3: CASSLGVPGNPSTF
DNA: TGTGCCAGCAGCTTAGGGGTCCCGGGGAACCCATCAACCTTC

D: -
J: TRBJ2-7
size: once
V: TRBV19
CDR3: CASSFITGYGYEQYF
DNA: TGTGCCAGTAGTTTTATTACAGGGTATGGCTACGAGCAGTACTTC

D: TRBD2
J: TRBJ2-2
size: -
V: TRBV2
CDR3: CARLADRTGELFF
DNA: TGTGCCAGACTAGCGGATCGGACCGGGGAGCTGTTTTTT

D: -
J: TRBJ1-1
size: -
V: TRBV9
CDR3: CASSVAMNTEAFF
DNA: TGTGCCAGCAGCGTAGCTATGAACACTGAAGCTTTCTTT

D: -
J: TRBJ2-1
size: -
V: TRBV18
CDR3: CASSPPLAQSYNEQFF
DNA: TGTGCCAGCTCACCACCCCTAGCCCAATCCTACAATGAGCAGTTCTTC

D: -
J: TRBJ1-6
size: -
V: TRBV5-4
CDR3: CASSLEQPNSPLHF
DNA: TGTGCCAGCAGCTTGGAACAGCCTAATTCACCCCTCCACTTT

D: -
J: TRBJ1-3
size: few
V: TRBV5-6
CDR3: CASSPVQGRNTIYF
DNA: TGTGCCAGCAGCCCAGTCCAGGGTAGAAACACCATATATTTT

D: -
J: TRBJ1-1
size: once
V: TRBV5-6
CDR3: CASSGSGSENEAFF
DNA: TGTGCCAGCAGCGGGTCGGGAAGCGAGAATGAAGCTTTCTTT

D: -
J: TRBJ1-1
size: once
V: TRBV10-3
CDR3: CAIRSNPNTEAFF
DNA: TGTGCCATCAGGAGTAATCCGAACACTGAAGCTTTCTTT

D: TRBD2
J: TRBJ2-2
size: -
V: TRBV5-4
CDR3: CASSLAAGGPLAGELFF
DNA: TGTGCCAGCAGCTTGGCAGCGGGGGGCCCCCTCGCCGGGGAGCTGTTTTTT

D: -
J: TRBJ1-2
size: -
V: TRBV10-1
CDR3: CASSAGNLGGYTF
DNA: TGCGCCAGCAGTGCGGGGAACCTCGGTGGCTACACCTTC

D: -
J: TRBJ1-2
size: -
V: TRBV4-1
CDR3: CASSQIGQNYGYTF
DNA: TGCGCCAGCAGTCAAATCGGACAGAACTATGGCTACACCTTC

D: TRBD2
J: TRBJ2-1
size: -
V: TRBV6-5
CDR3: CAGSGSYNEQFF
DNA: TGTGCCGGCAGCGGGAGCTACAATGAGCAGTTCTTC

D: TRBD1
J: TRBJ1-5
size: -
V: TRBV5-1
CDR3: CASSLLDRGREDQPQHF
DNA: TGCGCCAGCAGCCTCCTGGACAGGGGGCGGGAAGATCAGCCCCAGCATTTT

D: -
J: TRBJ2-1
size: -
V: TRBV4-2
CDR3: CASSQDLSGRNEQFF
DNA: TGTGCCAGCAGCCAAGATCTCTCAGGCAGGAATGAGCAGTTCTTC

D: -
J: TRBJ2-7
size: -
V: TRBV6-2/TRBV6-3
CDR3: CASSSGGLYEQYF
DNA: TGTGCCAGCAGTTCGGGGGGCCTATACGAGCAGTACTTC

D: -
J: TRBJ1-2
size: -
V: TRBV7-9
CDR3: CASSLGTTNYGYTF
DNA: TGTGCCAGCAGCCTCGGGACAACTAACTATGGCTACACCTTC

D: -
J: TRBJ2-1
size: -
V: TRBV18
CDR3: CASSLDAWSSYNEQFF
DNA: TGTGCCAGCTCACTAGACGCGTGGAGCTCCTACAATGAGCAGTTCTTC

D: -
J: TRBJ2-1
size: -
V: TRBV12-3/TRBV12-4
CDR3: CASSLKRYNEQFF
DNA: TGTGCCAGCAGTTTAAAACGGTACAATGAGCAGTTCTTC

D: -
J: TRBJ2-2
size: -
V: TRBV12-3/TRBV12-4
CDR3: CASTWTETGELFF
DNA: TGTGCCAGCACCTGGACAGAGACCGGGGAGCTGTTTTTT

D: TRBD2
J: TRBJ2-7
size: -
V: TRBV7-6
CDR3: CASSPGTSGSTVYEQYF
DNA: TGTGCCAGCAGCCCCGGGACTAGCGGGAGCACGGTCTACGAGCAGTACTTC

D: -
J: TRBJ2-1
size: -
V: TRBV3-1/TRBV3-2
CDR3: CASSLKGFSDEQFF
DNA: TGTGCCAGCAGCCTCAAGGGGTTTTCTGATGAGCAGTTCTTC

D: -
J: TRBJ2-7
size: -
V: TRBV7-2
CDR3: CASSLDLVGFNEQYF
DNA: TGTGCCAGCAGCTTAGATTTGGTCGGTTTCAACGAGCAGTACTTC

D: TRBD2
J: TRBJ2-1
size: -
V: TRBV5-8
CDR3: CASSSQGPTSGHYNEQFF
DNA: TGTGCCAGCAGCTCTCAAGGACCCACTAGCGGACACTACAATGAGCAGTTCTTC